This T cell receptor (beta chain) comes out of a study of blood T cell repertoires in COVID-19. The CDR3 is made up of 15 amino acids. The germline gives CDR1 KGHSH, CDR2 LQKENI. The V segment lost 1 base and the J segment 4 bases; nucleotides outside the gene matches: 5. The method was immunoSEQ multiplex PCR; TCRdb's version includes in-frame clones alone and lacks a portion of them. Among around 140,000 clones listed, under 90% were seen once. The chain has TRBV18 and TRBJ2-7; 9 nucleotides match TRBD1. Specimen: PBMCs or T cells enriched from blood (not recorded which). The origin of this receptor is a man aged 50-60 years in a cohort exposed to, infected with or recovered from COVID-19 (not recorded which). Here the CDR3 reads CASSPQQGALYEQYF. The CDR3 nucleotides are TGTGCCAGCTCACCACAACAGGGGGCTCTTTACGAGCAGTACTTC.